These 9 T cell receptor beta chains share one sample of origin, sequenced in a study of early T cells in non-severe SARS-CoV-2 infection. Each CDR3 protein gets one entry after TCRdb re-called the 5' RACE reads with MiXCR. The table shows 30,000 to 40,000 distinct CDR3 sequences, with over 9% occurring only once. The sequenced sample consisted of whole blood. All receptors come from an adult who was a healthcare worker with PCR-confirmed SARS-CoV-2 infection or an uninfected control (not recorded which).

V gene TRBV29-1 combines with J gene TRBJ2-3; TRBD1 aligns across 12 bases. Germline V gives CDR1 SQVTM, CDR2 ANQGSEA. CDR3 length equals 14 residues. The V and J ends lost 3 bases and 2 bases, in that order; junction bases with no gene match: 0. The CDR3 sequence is CSVEGQGATDTQYF. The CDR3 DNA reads TGCAGCGTTGAGGGACAGGGGGCCACAGATACGCAGTATTTT.

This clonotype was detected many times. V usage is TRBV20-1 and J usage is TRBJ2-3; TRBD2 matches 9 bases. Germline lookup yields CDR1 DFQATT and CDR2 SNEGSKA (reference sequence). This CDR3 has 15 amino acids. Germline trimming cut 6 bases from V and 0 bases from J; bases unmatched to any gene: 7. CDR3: CSASLAGRSTDTQYF. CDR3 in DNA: TGCAGTGCCTCCCTAGCGGGGAGGAGCACAGATACGCAGTATTTT.

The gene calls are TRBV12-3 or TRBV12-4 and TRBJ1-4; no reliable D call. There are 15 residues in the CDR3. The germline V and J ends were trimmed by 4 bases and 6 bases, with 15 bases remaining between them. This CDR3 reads CASSSDGRLDEKLFF. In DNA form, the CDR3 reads TGTGCCAGCAGTTCGGACGGGCGACTTGATGAAAAACTGTTTTTT.

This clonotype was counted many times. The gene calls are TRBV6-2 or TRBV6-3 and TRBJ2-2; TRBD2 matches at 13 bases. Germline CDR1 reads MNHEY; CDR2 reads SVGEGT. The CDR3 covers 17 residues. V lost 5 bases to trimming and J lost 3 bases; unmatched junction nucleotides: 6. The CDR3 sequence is CASSPIGLAGDTGELFF. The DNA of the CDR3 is TGTGCCAGCAGTCCAATCGGACTAGCGGGGGACACCGGGGAGCTGTTTTTT.

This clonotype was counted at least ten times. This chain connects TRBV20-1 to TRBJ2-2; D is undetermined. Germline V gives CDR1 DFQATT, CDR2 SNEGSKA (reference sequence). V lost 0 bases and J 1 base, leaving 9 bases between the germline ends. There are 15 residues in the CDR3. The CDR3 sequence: CSARDPWVNTGELFF. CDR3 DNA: TGCAGTGCTAGAGATCCGTGGGTGAACACCGGGGAGCTGTTTTTT.

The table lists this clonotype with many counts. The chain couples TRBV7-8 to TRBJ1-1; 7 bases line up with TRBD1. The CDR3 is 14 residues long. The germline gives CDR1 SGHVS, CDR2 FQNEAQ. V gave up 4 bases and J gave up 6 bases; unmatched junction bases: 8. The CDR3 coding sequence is TGTGCCAGCAGCTCGATCAGGGGGAGCCCTGAAGCTTTCTTT. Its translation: CASSSIRGSPEAFF.

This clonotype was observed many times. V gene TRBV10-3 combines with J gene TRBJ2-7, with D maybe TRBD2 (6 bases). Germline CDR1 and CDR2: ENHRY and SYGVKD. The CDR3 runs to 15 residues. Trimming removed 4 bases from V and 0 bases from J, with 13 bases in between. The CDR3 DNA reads TGTGCCATCAGTGCCGGGACTTTCACCTCCTACGAGCAGTACTTC. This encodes CAISAGTFTSYEQYF.

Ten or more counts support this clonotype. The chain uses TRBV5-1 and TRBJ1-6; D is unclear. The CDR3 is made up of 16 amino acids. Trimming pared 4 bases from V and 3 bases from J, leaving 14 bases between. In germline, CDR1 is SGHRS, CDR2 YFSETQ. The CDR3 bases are TGCGCCAGCAGCCCCCGGGAGCAGCGCTATAATTCACCCCTCCACTTT. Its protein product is CASSPREQRYNSPLHF. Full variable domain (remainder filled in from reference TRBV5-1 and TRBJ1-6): KAGVTQTPRYLIKTRGQQVTLSCSPISGHRSVSWYQQTPGQGLQFLFEYFSETQRNKGNFPGRFSGRQFSNSRSEMNVSTLELGDSALYLCASSPREQRYNSPLHFGNGTRLTVT.

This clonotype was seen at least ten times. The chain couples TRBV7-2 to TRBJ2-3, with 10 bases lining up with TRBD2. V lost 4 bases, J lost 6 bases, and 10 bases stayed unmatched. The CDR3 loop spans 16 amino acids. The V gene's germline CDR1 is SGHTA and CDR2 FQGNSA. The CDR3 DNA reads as TGTGCCAGCAGCTCTATAGCGGGGGGCTCTCGGGATACGCAGTATTTT. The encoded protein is CASSSIAGGSRDTQYF.